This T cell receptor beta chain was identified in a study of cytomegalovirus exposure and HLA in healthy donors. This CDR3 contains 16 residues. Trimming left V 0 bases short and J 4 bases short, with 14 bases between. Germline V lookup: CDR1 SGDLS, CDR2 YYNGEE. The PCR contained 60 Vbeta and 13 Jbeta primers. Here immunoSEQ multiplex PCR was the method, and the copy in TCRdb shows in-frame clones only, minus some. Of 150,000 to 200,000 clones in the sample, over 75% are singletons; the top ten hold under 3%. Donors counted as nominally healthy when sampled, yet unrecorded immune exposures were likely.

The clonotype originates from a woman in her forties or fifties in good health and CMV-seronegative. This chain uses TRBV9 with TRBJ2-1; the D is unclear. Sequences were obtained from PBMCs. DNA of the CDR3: TGTGCCAGCAGCGTAGAAGCAGCGAGCCGATACAATGAGCAGTTCTTC. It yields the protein CASSVEAASRYNEQFF.